The source of this TCR beta chain is a study of cytomegalovirus exposure and HLA in healthy donors. The CDR3 runs to 15 residues. CDR1 is SEHNR, CDR2 FQNEAQ, per germline (reference sequence). V lost 4 bases to trimming and J lost 0 bases; unmatched junction nucleotides: 2. With 60 Vbeta and 13 Jbeta primers, the PCR was carried out. Repertoires were generated with immunoSEQ multiplex PCR, while TCRdb's copy carries only in-frame clones and drops some. The sample's table shows 150,000 to 200,000 clones. Notes on the study in general: Trimming of TCR beta V- and J-genes showed a link, identified in a later analysis, to a missense DCLRE1C variant.

Concerning this clone: Its antigen is unknown.

Sequences were obtained from PBMCs. The chain couples TRBV7-9 to TRBJ2-1, with 8 nucleotides matching TRBD2. This clonotype originated in a man younger than 40 in good health and CMV-seronegative. CDR3 nucleotides: TGTGCCAGCAGCTCGGGGGGGCTCTCCTACAATGAGCAGTTCTTC. Translated: CASSSGGLSYNEQFF.